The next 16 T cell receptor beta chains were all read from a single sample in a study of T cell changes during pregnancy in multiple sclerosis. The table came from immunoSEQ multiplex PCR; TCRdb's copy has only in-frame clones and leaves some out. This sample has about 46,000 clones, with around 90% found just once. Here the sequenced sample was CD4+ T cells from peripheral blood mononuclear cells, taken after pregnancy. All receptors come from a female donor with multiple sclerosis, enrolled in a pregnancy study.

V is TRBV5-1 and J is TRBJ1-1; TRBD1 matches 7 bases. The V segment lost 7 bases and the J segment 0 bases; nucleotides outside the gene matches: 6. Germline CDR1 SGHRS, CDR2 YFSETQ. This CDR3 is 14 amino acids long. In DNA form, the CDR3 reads TGCGCCAGCGCCGTGGGACAGTTGAACACTGAAGCTTTCTTT. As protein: CASAVGQLNTEAFF.

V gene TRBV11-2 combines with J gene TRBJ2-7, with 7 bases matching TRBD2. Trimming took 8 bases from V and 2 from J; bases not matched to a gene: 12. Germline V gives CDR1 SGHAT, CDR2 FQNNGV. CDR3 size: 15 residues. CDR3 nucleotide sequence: TGTGCCAGCCACCGGGGTGGCGGGGGAACCTACGAGCAGTACTTC. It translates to CASHRGGGGTYEQYF. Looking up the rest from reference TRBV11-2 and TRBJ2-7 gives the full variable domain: EAGVAQSPRYKIIEKRQSVAFWCNPISGHATLYWYQQILGQGPKLLIQFQNNGVVDDSQLPKDRFSAERLKGVDSTLKIQPAKLEDSAVYLCASHRGGGGTYEQYFGPGTRLTVT.

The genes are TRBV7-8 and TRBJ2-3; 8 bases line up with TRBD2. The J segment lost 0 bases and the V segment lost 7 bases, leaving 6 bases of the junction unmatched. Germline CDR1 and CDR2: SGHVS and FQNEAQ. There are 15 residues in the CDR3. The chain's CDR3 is CASTERESSTDTQYF. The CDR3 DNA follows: TGTGCCAGCACCGAGCGGGAGAGTAGCACAGATACGCAGTATTTT. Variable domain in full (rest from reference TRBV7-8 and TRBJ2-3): GAGVSQSPRYKVAKRGQDVALRCDPISGHVSLFWYQQALGQGPEFLTYFQNEAQLDKSGLPSDRFFAERPEGSVSTLKIQRTQQEDSAVYLCASTERESSTDTQYFGPGTRLTVL.

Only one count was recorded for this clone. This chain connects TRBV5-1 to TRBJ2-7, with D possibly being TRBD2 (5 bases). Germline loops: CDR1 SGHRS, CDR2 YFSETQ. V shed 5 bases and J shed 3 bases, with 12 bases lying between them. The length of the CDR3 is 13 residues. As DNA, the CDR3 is TGCGCCAGCAGACGAGCGGAGTACTACGAGCAGTACTTC. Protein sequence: CASRRAEYYEQYF.

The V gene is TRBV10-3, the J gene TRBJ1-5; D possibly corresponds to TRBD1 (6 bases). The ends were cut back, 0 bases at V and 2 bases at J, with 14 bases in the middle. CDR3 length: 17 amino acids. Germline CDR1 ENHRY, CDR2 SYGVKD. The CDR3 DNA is TGTGCCATCAGTGAGTCGAGAGGCAGGGGTGGCAATCAGCCCCAGCATTTT. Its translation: CAISESRGRGGNQPQHF.

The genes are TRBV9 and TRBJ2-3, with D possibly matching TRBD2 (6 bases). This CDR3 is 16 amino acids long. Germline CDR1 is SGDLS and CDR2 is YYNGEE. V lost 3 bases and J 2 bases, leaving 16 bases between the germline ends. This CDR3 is CASSAGGVPPTDTQYF. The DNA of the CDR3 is TGTGCCAGCAGCGCCGGAGGGGTGCCTCCCACAGATACGCAGTATTTT.

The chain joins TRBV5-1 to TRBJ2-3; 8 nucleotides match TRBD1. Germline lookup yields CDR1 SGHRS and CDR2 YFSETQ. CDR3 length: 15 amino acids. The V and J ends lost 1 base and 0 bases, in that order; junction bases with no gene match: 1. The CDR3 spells CASSLQGASTDTQYF. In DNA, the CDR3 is TGCGCCAGCAGCTTGCAGGGGGCTAGCACAGATACGCAGTATTTT.

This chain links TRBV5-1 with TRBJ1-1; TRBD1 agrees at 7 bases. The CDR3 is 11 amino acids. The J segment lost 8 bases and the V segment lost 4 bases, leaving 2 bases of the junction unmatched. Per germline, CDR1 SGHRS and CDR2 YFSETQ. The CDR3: CASSPGQEAFF. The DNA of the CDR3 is TGCGCCAGCAGCCCGGGACAGGAAGCTTTCTTT.

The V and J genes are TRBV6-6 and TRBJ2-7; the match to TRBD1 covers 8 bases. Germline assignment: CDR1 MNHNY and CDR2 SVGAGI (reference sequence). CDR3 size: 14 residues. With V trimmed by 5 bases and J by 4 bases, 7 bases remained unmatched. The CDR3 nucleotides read TGTGCCAGCAGTCCCCAGGGGGCACGGTACGAGCAGTACTTC. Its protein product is CASSPQGARYEQYF.

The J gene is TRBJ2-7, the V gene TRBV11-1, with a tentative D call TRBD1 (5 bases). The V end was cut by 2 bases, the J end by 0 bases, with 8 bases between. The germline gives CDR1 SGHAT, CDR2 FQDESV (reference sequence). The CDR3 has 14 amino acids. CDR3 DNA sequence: TGTGCCAGCAGCTTATCCGACAGCTCCTACGAGCAGTACTTC. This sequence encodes CASSLSDSSYEQYF. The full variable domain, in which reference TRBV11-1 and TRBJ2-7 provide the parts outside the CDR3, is EAEVAQSPRYKITEKSQAVAFWCDPISGHATLYWYRQILGQGPELLVQFQDESVVDDSQLPKDRFSAERLKGVDSTLKIQPAELGDSAMYLCASSLSDSSYEQYFGPGTRLTVT.

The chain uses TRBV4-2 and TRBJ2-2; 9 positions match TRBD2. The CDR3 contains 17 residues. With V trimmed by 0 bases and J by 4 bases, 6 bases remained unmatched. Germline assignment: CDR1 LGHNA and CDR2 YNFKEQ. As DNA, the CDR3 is TGTGCCAGCAGCCAAGAAAACCTAGCGGGAAGCACCGGGGAGCTGTTTTTT. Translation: CASSQENLAGSTGELFF.

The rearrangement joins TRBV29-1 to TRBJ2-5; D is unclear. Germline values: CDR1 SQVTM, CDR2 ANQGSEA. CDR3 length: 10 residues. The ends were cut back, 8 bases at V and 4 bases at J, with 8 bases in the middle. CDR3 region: CSTGGETQYF. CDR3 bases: TGCAGCACCGGTGGAGAGACCCAGTACTTC.

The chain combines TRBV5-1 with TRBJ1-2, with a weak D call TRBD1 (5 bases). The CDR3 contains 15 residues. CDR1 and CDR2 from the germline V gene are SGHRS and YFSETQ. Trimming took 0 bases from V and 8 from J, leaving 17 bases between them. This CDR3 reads CASSLGAGLLGGYTF. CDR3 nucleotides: TGCGCCAGCAGCTTGGGAGCGGGGCTATTGGGAGGCTACACCTTC.

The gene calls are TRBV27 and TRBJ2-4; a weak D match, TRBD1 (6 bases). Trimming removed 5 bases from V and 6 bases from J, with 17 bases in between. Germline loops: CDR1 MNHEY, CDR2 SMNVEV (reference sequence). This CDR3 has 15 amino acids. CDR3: CASSPLHQGRNIQYF. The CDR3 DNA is TGTGCCAGCAGTCCCCTCCATCAGGGGAGAAACATTCAGTACTTC.

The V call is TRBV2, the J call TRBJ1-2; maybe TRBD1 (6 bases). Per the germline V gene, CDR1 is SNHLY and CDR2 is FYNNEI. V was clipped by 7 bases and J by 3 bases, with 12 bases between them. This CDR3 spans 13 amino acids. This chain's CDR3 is CASIGKGDYGYTF. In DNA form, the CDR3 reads TGTGCCAGCATAGGGAAGGGGGACTATGGCTACACCTTC.

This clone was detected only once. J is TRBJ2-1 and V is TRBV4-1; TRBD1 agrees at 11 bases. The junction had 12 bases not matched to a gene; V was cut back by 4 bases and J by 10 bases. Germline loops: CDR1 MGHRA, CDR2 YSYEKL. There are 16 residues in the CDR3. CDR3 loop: CASSPGQGASGLEQFF. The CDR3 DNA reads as TGCGCCAGCAGCCCCGGACAGGGGGCGTCGGGACTAGAGCAGTTCTTC.